This T cell receptor beta chain was identified during a study of T cells after somatic rescue of genetic block. Clones were read by immunoSEQ multiplex PCR, and TCRdb kept only the in-frame ones, dropping some. The sample lists tens of thousands of clones, approximately 96% seen once, with roughly 0.074% in the top ten. The germline V and J ends were trimmed by 0 bases and 3 bases, with 6 bases remaining between them. The CDR3 has 14 amino acids. Germline CDR1 reads MNHEY; CDR2 reads SMNVEV (reference sequence). Sequencing was carried out using peripheral blood mononuclear cells (PBMCs). The rearrangement joins TRBV27 to TRBJ2-1; no clear D. The sequence was obtained from a child in the first two years of life. CDR3: CASSLSADYNEQFF. In nucleotides, the CDR3 is TGTGCCAGCAGTTTATCGGCGGACTACAATGAGCAGTTCTTC.